A single TCR beta chain is shown here with its context. Its antigen is unidentified. Germline CDR1 is MDHEN and CDR2 is SYDVKM. V was cut by 6 bases and J by 0 bases, with 11 bases left in between. CDR3 length equals 15 residues. This record belongs to a study of blood T cells in healthy people across ages. Regarding the study as a whole: Diversity of TCR beta per million T cells declined in a roughly linear way with age. Any conclusive comparison of naive versus antigen-experienced cells was prevented by using unsorted PBMCs.

A second about 6 to 12 cycle PCR used barcoded and J-beta primers. One entry per CDR3 protein results from TCRdb running MiXCR on the 5' RACE reads. The sample consists of approximately 600,000 distinct CDR3 sequences, roughly 58% of them appearing once. The receptor was derived from a man aged 55 to 70 in good health. The genes are TRBV28 and TRBJ1-4; D is unclear. Sequences were obtained from blood. CDR3 amino acids: CASSPDRSTNEKLFF. The DNA for the CDR3 is TGTGCCAGCAGCCCCGACCGTTCAACTAATGAAAAACTGTTTTTT.